The clone carrying this T cell receptor beta chain was seen a few times. The data were taken from a study of blood T cell repertoires in COVID-19. Using immunoSEQ multiplex PCR, the repertoire was profiled, and TCRdb retains in-frame clones only, with some absent. The sample consists of hundreds of thousands of clones, about 90% of them appearing once. V lost 3 bases, J lost 5 bases, and 4 bases stayed unmatched. The V gene's germline CDR1 is MDHEN and CDR2 SYDVKM. The CDR3 extends over 14 amino acids. The specimen sequenced was PBMCs or T cells enriched from blood (not recorded which). The clonotype comes from a woman aged 25 to 45 who had recovered from COVID-19. The rearrangement links TRBV28 to TRBJ1-3; 7 bases fit TRBD1. This CDR3 reads CASSLTGFRNTIYF. In DNA, the CDR3 is TGTGCCAGCAGTTTGACAGGGTTTCGAAACACCATATATTTT.